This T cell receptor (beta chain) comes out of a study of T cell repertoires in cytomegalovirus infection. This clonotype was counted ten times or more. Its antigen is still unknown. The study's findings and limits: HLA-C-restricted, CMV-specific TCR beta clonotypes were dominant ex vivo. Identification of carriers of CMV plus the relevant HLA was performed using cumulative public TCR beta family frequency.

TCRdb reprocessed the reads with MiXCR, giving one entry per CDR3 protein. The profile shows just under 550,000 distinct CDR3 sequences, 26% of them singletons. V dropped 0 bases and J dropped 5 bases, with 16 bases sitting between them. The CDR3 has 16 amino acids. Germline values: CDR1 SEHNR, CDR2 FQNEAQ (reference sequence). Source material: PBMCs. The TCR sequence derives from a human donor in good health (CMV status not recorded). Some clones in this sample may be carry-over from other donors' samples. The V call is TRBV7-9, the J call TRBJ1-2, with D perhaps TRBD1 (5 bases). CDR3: CASSLASRDRQYGYTF. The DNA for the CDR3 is TGTGCCAGCAGCTTAGCCTCCCGGGACCGCCAATATGGCTACACCTTC.